The T cell receptor beta chain described here comes from a study of T cell responses to AZD1222 COVID-19 vaccine. Second-dose intervals of approximately 4 or approximately 12 weeks were pooled. Data came from immunoSEQ multiplex PCR; TCRdb stores just in-frame clones and leaves some out. Of over 150,000 clones in the sample, roughly nine tenths were seen once. This CDR3 region has 13 residues. Germline V gene lookup returns CDR1 ENHRY and CDR2 SYGVKD. V was trimmed by 0 bases and J by 3 bases, leaving 3 bases between them. Notes on this clone: Its antigen is unidentified.

Study-wide points: Just six people given AZD1222 tested seropositive at baseline. Targeting of unmutated variant regions was reportedly seen in nearly half of spike-specific TCRs.

The rearrangement joins TRBV10-3 to TRBJ2-1; D gene unclear. The sequence was collected from an adult who received the AZD1222 COVID-19 vaccine. The sample was peripheral blood, taken 28 days after the second AZD1222 dose. CDR3: CAISESGYNEQFF. CDR3 bases: TGTGCCATCAGTGAGTCGGGCTACAATGAGCAGTTCTTC.